Listed here is a single T cell receptor (beta chain). The data stem from a study of blood T cell repertoires in COVID-19. Across the study: Material from acute and convalescent COVID-19 was sourced from the United States, Italy and Spain. T cells, B-cell-depleted T cells, or PBMCs supplied cDNA or gDNA.

Libraries were prepared by immunoSEQ multiplex PCR; TCRdb keeps only in-frame clonotypes and omits some of them. The sample holds 250,000 to 350,000 clones, over 85% seen once. Source material: PBMCs or T cells enriched from blood (not recorded which). The sequence derives from a man aged 60 to 69 who had recovered from COVID-19.

The CDR3 bases are TGTGCCAGTAGAGAAACGGACAGGGGGCGGCAGCCCCAGCATTTT. Translation: CASRETDRGRQPQHF. The rearrangement joins TRBV19 to TRBJ1-5, with 11 bases identical to TRBD1. V shed 6 bases and J 7 bases; nucleotides not matched to a gene: 8. CDR1 is LNHDA and CDR2 is SQIVND in the germline V gene (reference sequence). The CDR3 is 15 amino acids.